A selection of T cell receptor beta chains follows, all from one sample in a study of blood T cell repertoires in COVID-19. Assay: immunoSEQ multiplex PCR; the TCRdb copy retains only in-frame clones and omits some. Among about 140,000 clones listed, 70% to 80% were seen once. Sequenced material: peripheral blood. All receptors come from a woman between 50 and 59 years old with active or convalescent COVID-19. CDR3s include the opening cysteine and the closing phenylalanine or tryptophan. The D gene is left open where the match is weak. Size tells how often a clone was seen (once, few, many) or the class of an expanded clone, and some rows leave it out.

J	V	size	D	DNA	CDR3
TRBJ2-1	TRBV7-7	-	TRBD2	TGTGCTAGCAGCTCACTAGCGGGGGGGTCCTACAATGAGCAGTTCTTC	CASSSLAGGSYNEQFF
TRBJ1-2	TRBV6-2/TRBV6-3	-	-	TGTGCCAGCAGTTACCCGGGACATGAGCGACGTGGGGGCTACACCTTC	CASSYPGHERRGGYTF
TRBJ2-3	TRBV4-1	-	TRBD2	TGCGCCAGCAGCCAACTCCTAGCGGACACAGATACGCAGTATTTT	CASSQLLADTDTQYF
TRBJ2-1	TRBV4-3	-	TRBD1	TGCGCCAGCAGCCATGATCTCGGGACAGGGGGCAATGAGCAGTTCTTC	CASSHDLGTGGNEQFF
TRBJ2-5	TRBV27	few	-	TGTGCCAGCAGCTACCGCCGGGGAGCGGGCCAAGAGACCCAGTACTTC	CASSYRRGAGQETQYF
TRBJ1-5	TRBV27	-	-	TGTGCCAGCAGTTTACAGGGAACTATAAGCAATCAGCCCCAGCATTTT	CASSLQGTISNQPQHF
TRBJ1-2	TRBV7-2	-	-	TGTGCCAGCAGCGCCAACAGGGTCGACGGCTACACCTTC	CASSANRVDGYTF
TRBJ2-1	TRBV5-6	-	TRBD2	TGTGCCAGCAGCACTAGTACTAGCGGGAGTTTTGGTGAGCAGTTCTTC	CASSTSTSGSFGEQFF
TRBJ2-7	TRBV2	-	TRBD1	TGTGCCAGCGTAGGACATTCCCGGGACAGCTACGAGCAGTACTTC	CASVGHSRDSYEQYF
TRBJ2-1	TRBV6-6	-	-	TGTGCCAGCAGTTCCGGGACTGCCATAAATGAGCAGTTCTTC	CASSSGTAINEQFF
TRBJ2-7	TRBV4-3	-	TRBD1	TGCGCCAGCAGCCAAGATCTTGGGACAGGGAGCGGAGTCTCCGAGCAGTACTTC	CASSQDLGTGSGVSEQYF
TRBJ2-2	TRBV4-3	-	-	TGCGCCAGCAGCCCCAGACTAGTGGTAACCGGGGAGCTGTTTTTT	CASSPRLVVTGELFF
TRBJ2-6	TRBV4-3	-	TRBD2	TGCGCCAGCAGCCAAGCTGGGCCCTTAGCGGGGGCGAAAGGGGCCAACGTCTTGACTTTC	CASSQAGPLAGAKGANVLTF
TRBJ1-1	TRBV28	once	-	TGTGCCAGCAGTTCAGGCCGGACAGTAAGTGAAGCTTTCTTT	CASSSGRTVSEAFF
TRBJ2-2	TRBV7-6	few	-	TGTGCCAGCAGCCCCGAGGCGTTCGGGTCCGGGGAGCTGTTTTTT	CASSPEAFGSGELFF
TRBJ2-1	TRBV19	-	-	TGTGCCCGACCCACAGGGTTTTACGACAATGAGCAGTTCTTC	CARPTGFYDNEQFF
TRBJ1-5	TRBV30	-	TRBD1	TGTGCCTGGAGTGTGGACAGGGGGGAAAGCAATCAGCCCCAGCATTTT	CAWSVDRGESNQPQHF
TRBJ2-7	TRBV11-2	-	-	TGTGCCAGCAGCTTTTCAGGGGAAGCCCCCCTGAGAAAATACTACGAGCAGTACTTC	CASSFSGEAPLRKYYEQYF
TRBJ2-1	TRBV7-3	once	TRBD2	TGTGCCAGCAGCTTAACGGAGACTAGCGGTTCTAATGAGCAGTTCTTC	CASSLTETSGSNEQFF
TRBJ1-2	TRBV3-1/TRBV3-2	-	-	TGTGCCAGCAGCCAAGATTCAGGAGGGTTCGCTAACTATGGCTACACCTTC	CASSQDSGGFANYGYTF
TRBJ1-6	TRBV3-1/TRBV3-2	-	TRBD1	TGTGCCAGCAGCCAAGCCAGGACAGGCAATTCACCCCTCCACTTT	CASSQARTGNSPLHF
TRBJ2-5	TRBV10-1	-	TRBD1	TGCGCCAGCAGTGACGCCAGGGGGCGCGCGGAGACCCAGTACTTC	CASSDARGRAETQYF
TRBJ2-1	TRBV19	-	TRBD2	TGTGCCAGTAGTATGGGGACTAGCGGGACGTACCGAGGTCTAAGGAATGAGCAGTTCTTC	CASSMGTSGTYRGLRNEQFF
TRBJ1-2	TRBV4-3	-	TRBD1	TGCGCCAGCAGCCATGAGAAATACAGGGGAGGCTACACCTTC	CASSHEKYRGGYTF
TRBJ1-5	TRBV5-5	-	-	TGTGCCAGCAGCACCGGGGGTCAGCCCCAGCATTTT	CASSTGGQPQHF
TRBJ1-2	TRBV7-2	-	TRBD1	TGTGCCAGCAGCTTAGGACAGGGATCCGACTATGGCTACACCTTC	CASSLGQGSDYGYTF
TRBJ2-4	TRBV6-5	-	TRBD1	TGTGCCAGCAGAGCTTCCGGGACAGGGAAAAACATTCAGTACTTC	CASRASGTGKNIQYF
TRBJ2-1	TRBV7-2	-	TRBD2	TGTGCCAGCAGGGACGGACTAGCGGGAGGGGGGTGGCAGTTCTTC	CASRDGLAGGGWQFF
TRBJ1-2	TRBV5-4	-	-	TGTGCCAGCAGCTTGTACTCCTTGGAGGGCCACTATGGCTACACCTTC	CASSLYSLEGHYGYTF
TRBJ1-1	TRBV7-2	-	-	TGTGCCAGCGATTTGACAGCGAACACTGAAGCTTTCTTT	CASDLTANTEAFF
TRBJ2-5	TRBV6-2/TRBV6-3	-	-	TGTGCCAGCAGTTACGCTTCTGGCGGGGGCCCGGAGGAGACCCAGTACTTC	CASSYASGGGPEETQYF
TRBJ2-5	TRBV7-9	-	TRBD2	TGTGCCAGCAGCTCGGGGGGGTTACAGGGTTCCTTTAAACAAGAGACCCAGTACTTC	CASSSGGLQGSFKQETQYF
TRBJ2-7	TRBV2	-	TRBD2	TGTGCCAGCCGAGGGACTAGCGGTGACTTCGAGCAGTACTTC	CASRGTSGDFEQYF
TRBJ1-2	TRBV6-1	-	-	TGTGCCAGCAGTGAACTCGTAGTTAGTGGCTACACCTTC	CASSELVVSGYTF
TRBJ2-1	TRBV5-4	-	TRBD2	TGTGCCAGCAGCTGGGACCCGGGGGGTGAGCAGTTCTTC	CASSWDPGGEQFF
TRBJ2-7	TRBV7-9	-	-	TGTGCCAGCAGCTTAGGTAACGGGTTAACCTACGAGCAGTACTTC	CASSLGNGLTYEQYF
TRBJ1-2	TRBV19	-	TRBD1	TGTGCCAGTAGTCCCTGGGACAGGGGCGACTATGGCTACACCTTC	CASSPWDRGDYGYTF
TRBJ1-5	TRBV30	-	TRBD1	TGTGCCTGGAGTGGACAGGGGACTCAGCCCCAGCATTTT	CAWSGQGTQPQHF
TRBJ2-4	TRBV6-5	-	-	TGTGCCAGCAGTTTCACTTCCGACAGGTGGAACATTCAGTACTTC	CASSFTSDRWNIQYF
TRBJ1-1	TRBV11-2	few	TRBD1	TGTGCCAGCAGCTTGGGACAGGGGGCCACTGAAGCTTTCTTT	CASSLGQGATEAFF
TRBJ2-1	TRBV30	few	TRBD1	TGTGCCATGCTGGGACAGGGGGCGCCTTCCCACTCCAATGAGCAGTTCTTC	CAMLGQGAPSHSNEQFF
TRBJ2-3	TRBV4-3	few	-	TGCGCCAGCAGCCAAGATCGAGCGGCAGATACGCAGTATTTT	CASSQDRAADTQYF
TRBJ2-4	TRBV3-1/TRBV3-2	-	TRBD1	TGTGCCAGCAGCCCGCGCATCGACAGGGAACTAGCCAAAAACATTCAGTACTTC	CASSPRIDRELAKNIQYF
TRBJ1-6	TRBV5-8	-	TRBD1	TGTGCCAGCAGCTTGAACAGGGGGAATTCACCCCTCCACTTT	CASSLNRGNSPLHF
TRBJ1-4	TRBV19	-	TRBD1	TGTGCCAGTAGTACCGCGGGACAGGGGTATGAAAAACTGTTTTTT	CASSTAGQGYEKLFF
TRBJ2-5	TRBV6-1	few	TRBD2	TGTGCCAGCAGTGAAGCGTCGGGACTAGCGGGAGGGGCCCAAGAGACCCAGTACTTC	CASSEASGLAGGAQETQYF
TRBJ2-3	TRBV7-6	once	-	TGTGCCAGCAGCCCCACAGGGTACGGGACAGATACGCAGTATTTT	CASSPTGYGTDTQYF
TRBJ2-7	TRBV6-1	-	-	TGTGCCAGCAGTGAAGCCTACCGAGGGATCTACGAGCAGTACTTC	CASSEAYRGIYEQYF
TRBJ1-5	TRBV30	-	TRBD1	TGTGCCTGGAGTTCTCCTTGGGGACAGGGGAATCAGCCCCAGCATTTT	CAWSSPWGQGNQPQHF
TRBJ1-4	TRBV19	-	-	TGTGCCACACTAGACCATGGGAGCTTCGGGGAAAAACTGTTTTTT	CATLDHGSFGEKLFF
TRBJ2-2	TRBV4-3	-	-	TGCGCCAGCAGCCATCACAGGGCCTTGGACACCGGGGAGCTGTTTTTT	CASSHHRALDTGELFF
TRBJ1-1	TRBV19	few	TRBD1	TGTGCCAGTAGTACACGACAGGGAACGGCTTTCTTT	CASSTRQGTAFF
TRBJ1-1	TRBV20-1	few	-	TGCAGTGCCCCAGGGGACACTGAAGCTTTCTTT	CSAPGDTEAFF
TRBJ1-1	TRBV5-5	-	TRBD1	TGTGCCAGCAGTCCGAGACAGGGGAACACTGAAGCTTTCTTT	CASSPRQGNTEAFF
TRBJ1-2	TRBV19	-	-	TGTGCCAGTAGCTATCAACAAGAGAGGTATGGCTACACCTTC	CASSYQQERYGYTF